Below are 8 T cell receptor beta chains sequenced from a single sample in a study of blood T cells in healthy people across ages. Together with a sample-barcoded 5' primer, a J-beta primer mix was included in a second PCR lasting roughly 6 to 12 cycles. TCRdb itself ran the 5' RACE reads through MiXCR, one entry per CDR3 protein. Counted here are 550,000 to 600,000 distinct CDR3 sequences, 27% occurring once; the ten biggest clones make up roughly 20%. The sample was blood. These receptors came from a woman in her seventies in good health.

This clonotype has more than one count but fewer than ten. The rearrangement joins TRBV6-6 to TRBJ1-5; D is possibly TRBD1 (6 bases). The germline V gene has CDR1 MNHNY and CDR2 SVGAGI (reference sequence). CDR3 length: 13 amino acids. V was pared by 9 bases and J by 7 bases, with 16 bases between. As DNA, the CDR3 is TGTGCCAGTAACACAGGGTTCTGGCAGCCCCAGCATTTT. Translation: CASNTGFWQPQHF.

The chain uses TRBV7-2 and TRBJ1-2; D ambiguous. Trimming removed 3 bases from V and 4 bases from J, with 6 bases in between. Germline assignment: CDR1 SGHTA and CDR2 FQGNSA. The CDR3 contains 12 residues. Here the CDR3 DNA reads TGTGCCAGCAGCTTCCCCGTCTATGGCTACACCTTC. Protein sequence: CASSFPVYGYTF.

The chain links TRBV24-1 to TRBJ2-1, with 8 bases matching TRBD2. V lost 5 bases to trimming and J lost 0 bases; unmatched junction nucleotides: 8. Germline V gene data show CDR1 as KGHDR and CDR2 as SFDVKD. This CDR3 is 17 amino acids long. CDR3 coding DNA: TGTGCCACCAGTGTTCCTAGCGGGTTGGGCTCCTACAATGAGCAGTTCTTC. It encodes CATSVPSGLGSYNEQFF.

The table lists this clonotype with a few counts. The chain links TRBV7-2 to TRBJ2-3; 8 bases agree with TRBD2. V was clipped by 3 bases and J by 0 bases; unmatched bases: 2. Germline CDR1 and CDR2: SGHTA and FQGNSA. The CDR3 has 15 amino acids. DNA for the CDR3: TGTGCCAGCAGCTTTAGCGGGACTAGCACAGATACGCAGTATTTT. Amino acids: CASSFSGTSTDTQYF.

This clonotype was seen repeatedly, ten times or more. This sequence joins TRBV29-1 and TRBJ1-3; D remains ambiguous. Between the trimmed V and J ends, which lost 3 bases and 0 bases, there was a span of 9 bases. Germline loops: CDR1 SQVTM, CDR2 ANQGSEA. The CDR3 runs to 14 residues. The CDR3 bases are TGCAGCGTTGAGTTGCAGCTCTCTGGAAACACCATATATTTT. Its translation is CSVELQLSGNTIYF.

Regarding this clonotype: One junction end disagrees with the germline gene, perhaps due to a read error. The chain joins TRBV6-5 to TRBJ1-1, with D possibly TRBD1 on 6 matching bases. Germline V CDR1 and CDR2: MNHEY, SVGAGI. This CDR3 comprises 14 residues. The CDR3 nucleotides read TGTGCCAGCAGCCACGAGGGGGGGAATACTGAACCTTTCTTT. Translated: CASSHEGGNTEPFF.

This clonotype has at least ten counts. The rearrangement joins TRBV29-1 to TRBJ2-5, with 11 bases lining up with TRBD1. CDR3 length: 14 residues. With 4 bases clipped from V and 6 bases from J, the junction kept 7 bases outside the gene matches. Germline-derived CDR1 and CDR2 are SQVTM and ANQGSEA. The CDR3 region is CSVGRTGGTKTQYF. In DNA, the CDR3 is TGCAGCGTTGGTAGGACAGGGGGCACGAAGACCCAGTACTTC.

This chain links TRBV9 with TRBJ2-7; 11 bases fit TRBD1. The germline gives CDR1 SGDLS, CDR2 YYNGEE. The CDR3 length is 15 residues. Germline trimming cut 3 bases from V and 3 bases from J; bases unmatched to any gene: 5. The CDR3 region is CASSGTGGGIYEQYF. The CDR3 DNA is TGTGCCAGCAGCGGGACAGGGGGCGGTATCTACGAGCAGTACTTC. The variable domain in full, with the rest retrieved from reference TRBV9 and TRBJ2-7, is DSGVTQTPKHLITATGQRVTLRCSPRSGDLSVYWYQQSLDQGLQFLIQYYNGEERAKGNILERFSAQQFPDLHSELNLSSLELGDSALYFCASSGTGGGIYEQYFGPGTRLTVT.